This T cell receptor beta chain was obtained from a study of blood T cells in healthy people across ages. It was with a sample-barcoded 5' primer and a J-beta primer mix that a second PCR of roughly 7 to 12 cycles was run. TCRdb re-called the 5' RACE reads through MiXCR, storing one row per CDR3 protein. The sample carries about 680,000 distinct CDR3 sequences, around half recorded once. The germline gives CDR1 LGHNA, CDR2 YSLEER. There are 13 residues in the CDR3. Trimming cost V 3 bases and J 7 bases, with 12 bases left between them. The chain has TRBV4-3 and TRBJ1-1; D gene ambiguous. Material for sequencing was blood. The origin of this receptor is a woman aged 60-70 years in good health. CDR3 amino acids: CASSHSGLVEAFF. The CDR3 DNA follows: TGCGCCAGCAGCCACTCTGGGTTGGTTGAAGCTTTCTTT.